This TCR beta chain derives from a study of cytomegalovirus exposure and HLA in healthy donors. Findings and caveats of the study: Among TCR beta chains, those listed as cytomegalovirus-associated numbered more than 150. Across donors, presence/absence analyses took sequencing depth to be roughly uniform.

Germline V gene data show CDR1 as SGDLS and CDR2 as YYNGEE. The length of the CDR3 is 15 residues. Trimming removed 4 bases at V and 7 bases at J, with 20 bases between. Regarding this clone: The antigen is unknown.

Unrecorded immune exposures were likely, despite nominal health at sampling. The study ran its PCR with 60 Vbeta and 13 Jbeta primers. Sequenced by immunoSEQ multiplex PCR; TCRdb stores in-frame clones only, minus some. Here the sample spans more than 150,000 clones, approximately 82% being singletons. The sample consisted of PBMCs. The chain couples TRBV9 to TRBJ1-1; D is possibly TRBD1 (5 bases). The sequence came from a woman aged 50 to 65 in good health and CMV-seropositive. Here the CDR3 reads CASSPTNIAQGEAFF. The DNA for the CDR3 is TGTGCCAGCAGCCCTACTAATATAGCTCAGGGTGAAGCTTTCTTT.